The TCR beta chain described here comes from a study of OX40 agonist ivuxolimab in advanced cancers. Germline-derived CDR1 and CDR2 are SGHTA and FQGNSA. Trimming took 4 bases from V and 0 from J, leaving 7 bases between them. The CDR3 covers 14 residues. The method was immunoSEQ multiplex PCR; TCRdb's version includes in-frame clones alone and lacks a portion of them. Of some 81,000 clones listed, around 90% are singletons. Study-wide points: Not determined was the antigen specificity of the expanded peripheral T cells. Low levels of normalized T-cell clonal expansion also appeared in some nonresponders.

A remark on this clone: The antigen remains unidentified.

The receptor's source is an adult with an advanced solid tumor such as melanoma, head and neck, liver or kidney cancer. The starting material was CD4+ or CD8+ T cells sorted from blood, obtained in a trial of the OX40 agonist ivuxolimab. The V call is TRBV7-2, the J call TRBJ1-5; D remains ambiguous. The chain's CDR3 is CASSSQSSNQPQHF. As DNA, the CDR3 is TGTGCCAGCAGCTCTCAGTCTAGCAATCAGCCCCAGCATTTT.